Sequencing of this T cell receptor (beta chain) was carried out in a study of blood T cell repertoires in COVID-19. As for the study in general: Researchers got acute and convalescent COVID-19 samples from the United States, Italy and Spain.

The CDR3 length is 14 residues. Germline V gene data show CDR1 as SGHNT and CDR2 as YYREEE (reference sequence). Trimming pared 4 bases from V and 2 bases from J, leaving 10 bases between. Original processing notes: For nucleated cells, counts were estimated from reference gene primer amplification. TCRdb's table, derived via immunoSEQ multiplex PCR, lists solely in-frame clones and lacks some. V and J calls and clone size are as listed in that table; D and trimming were resolved from the DNA. The sample carries about 220,000 clones, about four fifths recorded once. The TCR sequence derives from a woman of 80 years or more with acute or convalescent COVID-19. This chain joins TRBV5-4 and TRBJ2-1; TRBD1 might be the D (5 bases). What was sequenced was peripheral blood. The chain's CDR3 is CASSPPGPYNEQFF. The CDR3 coding sequence is TGTGCCAGCAGCCCCCCAGGGCCCTACAATGAGCAGTTCTTC.